A selection of T cell receptor beta chains follows, all from one sample in a study of beta chain features in type 1 diabetes. Sequencing was performed with immunoSEQ multiplex PCR; in TCRdb, only in-frame clones are kept and a portion is missing. The sample records about 160,000 clones, around 63% being singletons. Sequenced: naive CD4+ T cells from blood. These receptors all stem from a man younger than 45 with type 1 diabetes. CDR3s include the opening cysteine and the closing phenylalanine or tryptophan. Each record gives: V gene, CDR3 length, clone size, J gene, D gene, CDR3 DNA, CDR3 protein. The D gene is left open where the match is weak. Size values are once, few and many counts, or a class for expanded clones, and some rows have none.

v_call: TRBV5-1; cdr3_length: 15; clone_size: .; j_call: TRBJ2-3; d_call: .; cdr3_nt: TGCGCCAGCAGCTTGGTACAGGCGAATACTGATACGCAGTATTTT; cdr3_aa: CASSLVQANTDTQYF
v_call: TRBV9; cdr3_length: 13; clone_size: few; j_call: TRBJ2-5; d_call: .; cdr3_nt: TGTGCCAGCAGCGCCTGGAACCAAGAGACCCAGTACTTC; cdr3_aa: CASSAWNQETQYF
v_call: TRBV30; cdr3_length: 14; clone_size: .; j_call: TRBJ2-1; d_call: .; cdr3_nt: TGTGCCTGGAGTGGCAGGGCCGTTTACAATGAGCAGTTCTTC; cdr3_aa: CAWSGRAVYNEQFF
v_call: TRBV21-1; cdr3_length: 13; clone_size: few; j_call: TRBJ1-2; d_call: .; cdr3_nt: TGTGCCAGCAGTACGATTGGCGGCTATGGCTACACCTTC; cdr3_aa: CASSTIGGYGYTF
v_call: TRBV30; cdr3_length: 12; clone_size: .; j_call: TRBJ1-2; d_call: .; cdr3_nt: TGTGCCTGGAGCCTTGCTAAAACGGCCTACACCTTC; cdr3_aa: CAWSLAKTAYTF
v_call: TRBV28; cdr3_length: 14; clone_size: .; j_call: TRBJ2-1; d_call: .; cdr3_nt: TGTGCCAGCAGTCCCAGTGGGACAATTATCACACAGTTCTTC; cdr3_aa: CASSPSGTIITQFF
v_call: TRBV9; cdr3_length: 16; clone_size: .; j_call: TRBJ2-6; d_call: .; cdr3_nt: TGTGCCAGCAGCGTAGACGGGGGGCCTGGGGCCAACGTCCTGACTTTC; cdr3_aa: CASSVDGGPGANVLTF
v_call: TRBV30; cdr3_length: 11; clone_size: few; j_call: TRBJ1-2; d_call: TRBD1; cdr3_nt: TGTGCCCGTGACAGGGATCATGGCTACACCTTC; cdr3_aa: CARDRDHGYTF
v_call: TRBV2; cdr3_length: 14; clone_size: .; j_call: TRBJ2-5; d_call: .; cdr3_nt: TGTGCCAGCAGGACTGGGGGAGGTCAAGAGACCCAGTACTTC; cdr3_aa: CASRTGGGQETQYF
v_call: TRBV9; cdr3_length: 13; clone_size: .; j_call: TRBJ1-2; d_call: .; cdr3_nt: TGTGCCAGCAGCGCCACAGGGAACTATGGCTACACCTTC; cdr3_aa: CASSATGNYGYTF
v_call: TRBV25-1; cdr3_length: 17; clone_size: once; j_call: TRBJ1-6; d_call: .; cdr3_nt: TGTGCCAGCAGTGAGGGGAGCTTTGGGGACTTGGGATCACCCCTCCACTTT; cdr3_aa: CASSEGSFGDLGSPLHF
v_call: TRBV7-2; cdr3_length: 14; clone_size: few; j_call: TRBJ2-3; d_call: .; cdr3_nt: TGTGCCAGCAGCTTAGTGACCAGCACAGATACGCAGTATTTT; cdr3_aa: CASSLVTSTDTQYF
v_call: TRBV2; cdr3_length: 13; clone_size: few; j_call: TRBJ1-4; d_call: .; cdr3_nt: TGTGCCAGCGGGGGGACAACTAATGAAAAACTGTTTTTT; cdr3_aa: CASGGTTNEKLFF
v_call: TRBV7-2; cdr3_length: 14; clone_size: few; j_call: TRBJ2-7; d_call: .; cdr3_nt: TGTGCCAGCAGCTTGTCGAGAGGCGGCTACGAGCAGTACTTC; cdr3_aa: CASSLSRGGYEQYF
v_call: TRBV7-2; cdr3_length: 13; clone_size: .; j_call: TRBJ2-3; d_call: .; cdr3_nt: TGTGCCAGCAGCCCGTACTGGACTAATACGCAGTATTTT; cdr3_aa: CASSPYWTNTQYF
v_call: TRBV9; cdr3_length: 15; clone_size: .; j_call: TRBJ2-7; d_call: .; cdr3_nt: TGTGCCAGCAGCGTAGCCGGGACAAGTTCCTACGAGCAGTACTTC; cdr3_aa: CASSVAGTSSYEQYF
v_call: TRBV14; cdr3_length: 13; clone_size: .; j_call: TRBJ2-5; d_call: .; cdr3_nt: TGTGCCAGCAGCCTGGTCCGTCAAGAGACCCAGTACTTC; cdr3_aa: CASSLVRQETQYF
v_call: TRBV29-1; cdr3_length: 10; clone_size: .; j_call: TRBJ2-1; d_call: .; cdr3_nt: TGCAGCGCGGGGCCGCGTGAGCAGTTCTTC; cdr3_aa: CSAGPREQFF
v_call: TRBV19; cdr3_length: 13; clone_size: .; j_call: TRBJ2-7; d_call: .; cdr3_nt: TGTGCCAGTAGTCACCCTCCCAGCAACGAGCAGTACTTC; cdr3_aa: CASSHPPSNEQYF
v_call: TRBV9; cdr3_length: 13; clone_size: .; j_call: TRBJ1-1; d_call: .; cdr3_nt: TGTGCCAGCAGCGTAGGACAGGAGACTGAAGCTTTCTTT; cdr3_aa: CASSVGQETEAFF
v_call: TRBV7-6; cdr3_length: 15; clone_size: .; j_call: TRBJ1-3; d_call: .; cdr3_nt: TGTGCCAGCAGCTCTGAGCCGTACTCTGGAAACACCATATATTTT; cdr3_aa: CASSSEPYSGNTIYF
v_call: TRBV7-9; cdr3_length: 14; clone_size: .; j_call: TRBJ2-7; d_call: .; cdr3_nt: TGTGCCAGCAGCTTAGACGCAGGGGTGCACGAGCAGTACTTC; cdr3_aa: CASSLDAGVHEQYF
v_call: TRBV30; cdr3_length: 13; clone_size: .; j_call: TRBJ1-2; d_call: TRBD1; cdr3_nt: TGTGCCTGGAGTGGGGGGACAGGGCTCGGCTACACCTTC; cdr3_aa: CAWSGGTGLGYTF
v_call: TRBV28; cdr3_length: 11; clone_size: .; j_call: TRBJ1-2; d_call: .; cdr3_nt: TGTGCCAGCAGCAAGGGTTATGGCTACACCTTC; cdr3_aa: CASSKGYGYTF
v_call: TRBV7-9; cdr3_length: 12; clone_size: .; j_call: TRBJ1-2; d_call: .; cdr3_nt: TGTGCCAGCAGCCCGGACAGCTATGGCTACACCTTC; cdr3_aa: CASSPDSYGYTF
v_call: TRBV30; cdr3_length: 13; clone_size: .; j_call: TRBJ1-5; d_call: .; cdr3_nt: TGTGCCTGGAGTGATTCGGGGAATCAGCCCCAGCATTTT; cdr3_aa: CAWSDSGNQPQHF
v_call: TRBV2; cdr3_length: 13; clone_size: .; j_call: TRBJ1-6; d_call: TRBD1; cdr3_nt: TGTGCCAGCAGTGATCAGGGGGTGGCACCCCTCCACTTT; cdr3_aa: CASSDQGVAPLHF
v_call: TRBV1; cdr3_length: 17; clone_size: .; j_call: TRBJ1-6; d_call: .; cdr3_nt: TGCACCAGCAGTCGGGGACACCGAGGCGCCTATAATTCACCCCTCCACTTT; cdr3_aa: CTSSRGHRGAYNSPLHF
v_call: TRBV7-9; cdr3_length: 13; clone_size: .; j_call: TRBJ2-5; d_call: .; cdr3_nt: TGTGCCAGCAGCAACCGGGACATAAGAACCCAGTACTTC; cdr3_aa: CASSNRDIRTQYF
v_call: TRBV9; cdr3_length: 16; clone_size: .; j_call: TRBJ2-7; d_call: TRBD1; cdr3_nt: TGTGCCAGCAGCGCAACCCCGGGACAGGGGATCTACGAGCAGTACTTC; cdr3_aa: CASSATPGQGIYEQYF
v_call: TRBV10-3; cdr3_length: 11; clone_size: .; j_call: TRBJ2-7; d_call: TRBD1; cdr3_nt: TGTGCCATCGGGACAGCGTACGAGCAGTACTTC; cdr3_aa: CAIGTAYEQYF